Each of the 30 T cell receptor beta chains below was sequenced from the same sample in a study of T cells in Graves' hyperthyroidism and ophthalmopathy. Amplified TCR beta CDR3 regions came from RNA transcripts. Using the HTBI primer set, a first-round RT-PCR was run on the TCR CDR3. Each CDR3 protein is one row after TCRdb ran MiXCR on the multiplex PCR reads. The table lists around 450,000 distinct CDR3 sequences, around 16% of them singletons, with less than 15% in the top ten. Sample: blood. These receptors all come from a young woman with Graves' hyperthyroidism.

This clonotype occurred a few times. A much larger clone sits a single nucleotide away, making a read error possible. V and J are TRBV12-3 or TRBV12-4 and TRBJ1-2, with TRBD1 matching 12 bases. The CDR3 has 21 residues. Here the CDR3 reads CASSSTLAVRDRGPSNYGCTF. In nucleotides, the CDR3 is TGTGCCAGCAGTTCAACGCTAGCGGTCCGGGACAGGGGGCCCTCTAACTATGGCTGCACCTTC.

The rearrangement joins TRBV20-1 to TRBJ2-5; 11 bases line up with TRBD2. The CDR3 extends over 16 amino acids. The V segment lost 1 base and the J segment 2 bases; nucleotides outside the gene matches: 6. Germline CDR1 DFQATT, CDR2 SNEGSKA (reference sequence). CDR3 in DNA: TGCAGTGCTAGAGGCACTAGCGGGGGTGTACAAGAGACCCAGTACTTC. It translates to CSARGTSGGVQETQYF.

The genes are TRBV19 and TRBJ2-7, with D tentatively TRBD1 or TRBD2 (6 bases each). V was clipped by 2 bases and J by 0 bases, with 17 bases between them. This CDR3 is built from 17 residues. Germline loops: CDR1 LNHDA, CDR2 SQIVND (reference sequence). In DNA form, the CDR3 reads TGTGCCAGTAGTATAAGCTTCTCGGGGGCCTTCTCCTACGAGCAGTACTTC. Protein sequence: CASSISFSGAFSYEQYF.

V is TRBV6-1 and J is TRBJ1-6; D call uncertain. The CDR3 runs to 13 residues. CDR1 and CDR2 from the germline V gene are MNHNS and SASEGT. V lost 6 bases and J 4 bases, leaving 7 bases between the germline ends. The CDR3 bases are TGTGCCAGCAGGGAATTTTATAATTCACCCCTCCACTTT. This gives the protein CASREFYNSPLHF.

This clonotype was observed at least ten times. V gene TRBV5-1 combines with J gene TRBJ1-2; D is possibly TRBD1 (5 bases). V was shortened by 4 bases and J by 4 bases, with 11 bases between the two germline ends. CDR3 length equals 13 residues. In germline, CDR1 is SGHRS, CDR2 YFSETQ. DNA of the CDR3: TGCGCCAGCAGCCGCGGAGACAGCTATGGCTACACCTTC. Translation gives CASSRGDSYGYTF.

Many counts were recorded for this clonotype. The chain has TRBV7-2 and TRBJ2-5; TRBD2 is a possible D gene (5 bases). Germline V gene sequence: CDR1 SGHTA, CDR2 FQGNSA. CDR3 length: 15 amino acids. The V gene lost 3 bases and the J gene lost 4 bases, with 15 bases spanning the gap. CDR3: CASSFDGIRGETQYF. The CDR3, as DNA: TGTGCCAGCAGCTTTGACGGGATTCGGGGAGAGACCCAGTACTTC.

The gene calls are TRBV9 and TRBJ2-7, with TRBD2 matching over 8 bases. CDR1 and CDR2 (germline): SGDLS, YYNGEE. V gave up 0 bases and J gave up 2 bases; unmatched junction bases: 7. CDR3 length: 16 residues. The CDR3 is CASSVGMRGAPYEQYF. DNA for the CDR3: TGTGCCAGCAGCGTAGGTATGCGGGGGGCCCCCTACGAGCAGTACTTC.

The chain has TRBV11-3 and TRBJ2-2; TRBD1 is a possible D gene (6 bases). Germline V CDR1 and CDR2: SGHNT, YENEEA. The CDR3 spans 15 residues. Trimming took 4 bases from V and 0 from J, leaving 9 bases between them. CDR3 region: CASSWGRTNTGELFF. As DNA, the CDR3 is TGTGCCAGCAGCTGGGGGCGGACGAACACCGGGGAGCTGTTTTTT.

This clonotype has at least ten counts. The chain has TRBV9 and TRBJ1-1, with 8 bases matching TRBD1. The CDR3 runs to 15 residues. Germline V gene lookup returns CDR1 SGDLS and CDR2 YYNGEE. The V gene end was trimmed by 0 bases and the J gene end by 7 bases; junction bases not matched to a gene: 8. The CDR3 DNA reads TGTGCCAGCAGCGTAGGGAGCAGGGGGCCAAGTGAAGCTTTCTTT. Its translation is CASSVGSRGPSEAFF.

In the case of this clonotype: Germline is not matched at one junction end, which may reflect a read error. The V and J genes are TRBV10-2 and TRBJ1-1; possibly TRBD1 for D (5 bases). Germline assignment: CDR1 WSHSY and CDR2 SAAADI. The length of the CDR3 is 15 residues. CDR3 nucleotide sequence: TGCGCCAGCAGTGGGGACCGTATTCCGGACACTGAAACTTTCTTT. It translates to CASSGDRIPDTETFF.

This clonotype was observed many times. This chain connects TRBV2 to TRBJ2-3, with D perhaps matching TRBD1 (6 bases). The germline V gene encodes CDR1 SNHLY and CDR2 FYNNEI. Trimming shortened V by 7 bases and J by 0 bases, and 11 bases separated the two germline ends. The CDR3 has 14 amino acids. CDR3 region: CASNYRASTDTQYF. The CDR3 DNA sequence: TGTGCCAGCAATTACAGGGCCAGCACAGATACGCAGTATTTT. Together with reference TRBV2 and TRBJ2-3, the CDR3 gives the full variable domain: EPEVTQTPSHQVTQMGQEVILRCVPISNHLYFYWYRQILGQKVEFLVSFYNNEISEKSEIFDDQFSVERPDGSNFTLKIRSTKLEDSAMYFCASNYRASTDTQYFGPGTRLTVL.

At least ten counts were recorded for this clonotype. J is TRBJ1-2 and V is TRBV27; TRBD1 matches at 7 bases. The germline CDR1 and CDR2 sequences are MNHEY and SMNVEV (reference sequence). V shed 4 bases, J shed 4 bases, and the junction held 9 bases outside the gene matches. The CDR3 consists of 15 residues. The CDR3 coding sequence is TGTGCCAGCAGTTCTGGACAGGCTTCGTCCTATGGCTACACCTTC. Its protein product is CASSSGQASSYGYTF.

The CDR3 here is CASSLFPGQSPYNEQFF. CDR3 nucleotides: TGCGCCAGCAGCTTGTTTCCAGGGCAGAGCCCCTACAATGAGCAGTTCTTC. V is TRBV5-1 and J is TRBJ2-1; weak D call: TRBD1 (5 bases). V was trimmed by 1 base and J by 2 bases, leaving 16 bases between them. Looked up from germline, CDR1 is SGHRS and CDR2 is YFSETQ. The CDR3 extends over 17 amino acids.

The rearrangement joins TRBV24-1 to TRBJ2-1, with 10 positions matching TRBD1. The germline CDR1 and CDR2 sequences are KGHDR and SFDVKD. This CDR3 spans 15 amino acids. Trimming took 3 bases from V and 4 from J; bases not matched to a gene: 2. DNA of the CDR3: TGTGCCACCAGTGATGACAGGGGGCGGTACAATGAGCAGTTCTTC. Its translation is CATSDDRGRYNEQFF.

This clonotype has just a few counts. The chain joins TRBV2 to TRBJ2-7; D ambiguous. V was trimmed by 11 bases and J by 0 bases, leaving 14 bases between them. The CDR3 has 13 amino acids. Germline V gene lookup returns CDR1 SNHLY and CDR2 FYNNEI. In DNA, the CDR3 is TGTGCCGGGCGTGGCGGCAGCTCCTACGAGCAGTACTTC. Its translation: CAGRGGSSYEQYF.

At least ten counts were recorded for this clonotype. The CDR3 protein is CASSLRDNLNYGYTF. CDR3 sequence (DNA): TGTGCCAGCAGCTTACGGGACAATCTTAACTATGGCTACACCTTC. The chain links TRBV7-2 to TRBJ1-2, with D possibly matching TRBD1 (6 bases). Between the trimmed V and J ends, which lost 2 bases and 1 base, there was a span of 11 bases. The germline V gene encodes CDR1 SGHTA and CDR2 FQGNSA. This CDR3 has 15 amino acids.

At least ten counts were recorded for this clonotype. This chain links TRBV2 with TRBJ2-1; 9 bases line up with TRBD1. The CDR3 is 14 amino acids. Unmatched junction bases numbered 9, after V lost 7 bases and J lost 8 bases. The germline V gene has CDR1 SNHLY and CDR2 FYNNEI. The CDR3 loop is CASNLGTGNHEQFF. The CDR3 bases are TGTGCCAGCAACCTAGGGACAGGGAATCATGAGCAGTTCTTC.

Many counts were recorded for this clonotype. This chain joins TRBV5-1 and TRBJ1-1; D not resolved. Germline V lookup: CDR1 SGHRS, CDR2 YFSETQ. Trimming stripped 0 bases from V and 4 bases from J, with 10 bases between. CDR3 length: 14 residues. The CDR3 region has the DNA TGCGCCAGCAGCTTGGAATTGAGTGGCACTGAAGCTTTCTTT. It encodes CASSLELSGTEAFF.

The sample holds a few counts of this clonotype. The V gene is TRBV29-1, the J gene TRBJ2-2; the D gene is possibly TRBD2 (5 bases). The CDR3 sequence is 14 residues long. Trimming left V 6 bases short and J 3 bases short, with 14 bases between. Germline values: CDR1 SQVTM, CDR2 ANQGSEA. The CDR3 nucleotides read TGCAGCGTGAGGGAGTGGTCCTACACCGGGGAGCTGTTTTTT. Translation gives CSVREWSYTGELFF.

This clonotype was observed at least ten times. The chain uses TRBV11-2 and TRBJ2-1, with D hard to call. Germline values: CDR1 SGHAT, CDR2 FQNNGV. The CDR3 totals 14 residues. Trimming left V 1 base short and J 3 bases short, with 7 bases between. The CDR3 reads CASSLADSYNEQFF. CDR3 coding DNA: TGTGCCAGCAGCTTAGCGGATAGCTACAATGAGCAGTTCTTC.

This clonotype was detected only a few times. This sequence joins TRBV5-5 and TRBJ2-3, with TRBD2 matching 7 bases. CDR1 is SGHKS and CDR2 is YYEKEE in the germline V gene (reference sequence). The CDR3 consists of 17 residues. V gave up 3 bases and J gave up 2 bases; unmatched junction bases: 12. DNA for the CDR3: TGTGCCAGCAGCTCCATCCCCCGCGGGGGACCCACAGATACGCAGTATTTT. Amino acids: CASSSIPRGGPTDTQYF.

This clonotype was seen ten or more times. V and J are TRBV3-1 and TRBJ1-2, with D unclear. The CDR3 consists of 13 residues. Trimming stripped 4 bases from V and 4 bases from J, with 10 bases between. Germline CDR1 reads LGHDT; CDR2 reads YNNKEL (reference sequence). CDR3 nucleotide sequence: TGTGCCAGCAGCCCTACCGAGTTCTATGGCTACACCTTC. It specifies CASSPTEFYGYTF.

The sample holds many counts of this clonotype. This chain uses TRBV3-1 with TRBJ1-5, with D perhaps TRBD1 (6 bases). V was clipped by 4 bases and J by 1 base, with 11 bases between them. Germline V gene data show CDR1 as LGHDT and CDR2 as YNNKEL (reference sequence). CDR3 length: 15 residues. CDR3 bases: TGTGCCAGCAGCCCGGGTGGGACAAGCAATCAGCCCCAGCATTTT. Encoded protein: CASSPGGTSNQPQHF.

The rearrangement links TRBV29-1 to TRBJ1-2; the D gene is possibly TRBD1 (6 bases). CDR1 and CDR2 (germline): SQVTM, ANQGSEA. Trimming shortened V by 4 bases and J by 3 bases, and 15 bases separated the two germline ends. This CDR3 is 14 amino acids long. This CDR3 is CSVAGTSSDYGYTF. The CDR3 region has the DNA TGCAGCGTTGCCGGGACAAGTTCTGACTATGGCTACACCTTC.

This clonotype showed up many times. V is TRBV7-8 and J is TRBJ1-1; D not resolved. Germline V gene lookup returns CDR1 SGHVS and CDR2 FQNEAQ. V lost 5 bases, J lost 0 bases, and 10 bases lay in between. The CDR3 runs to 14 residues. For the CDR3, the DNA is TGTGCCAGCAGCGCCGCGGGGTTGAACACTGAAGCTTTCTTT. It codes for CASSAAGLNTEAFF.

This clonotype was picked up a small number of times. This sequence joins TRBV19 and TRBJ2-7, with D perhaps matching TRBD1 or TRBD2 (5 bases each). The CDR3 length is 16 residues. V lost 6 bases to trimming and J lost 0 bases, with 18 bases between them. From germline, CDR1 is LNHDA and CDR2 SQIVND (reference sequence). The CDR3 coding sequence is TGTGCCAGTAGCAGATTTCGTGGGGGTAGCTCCTACGAGCAGTACTTC. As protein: CASSRFRGGSSYEQYF.

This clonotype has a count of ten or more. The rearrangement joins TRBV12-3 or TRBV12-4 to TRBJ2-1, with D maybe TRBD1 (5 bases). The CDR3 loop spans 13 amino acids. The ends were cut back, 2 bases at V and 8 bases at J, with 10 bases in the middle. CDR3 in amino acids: CASSLRQGDEQFF. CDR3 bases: TGTGCCAGCAGTTTAAGGCAGGGCGATGAGCAGTTCTTC.

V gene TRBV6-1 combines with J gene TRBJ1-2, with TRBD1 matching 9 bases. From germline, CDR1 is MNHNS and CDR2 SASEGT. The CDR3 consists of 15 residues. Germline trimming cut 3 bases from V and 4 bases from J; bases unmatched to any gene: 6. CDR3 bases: TGTGCCAGCAGTGAGAACAGGGGGCTTGGCTATGGCTACACCTTC. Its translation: CASSENRGLGYGYTF.

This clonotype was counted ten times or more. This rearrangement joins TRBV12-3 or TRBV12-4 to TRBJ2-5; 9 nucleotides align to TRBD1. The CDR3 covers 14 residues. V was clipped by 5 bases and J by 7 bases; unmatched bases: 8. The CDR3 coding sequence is TGTGCCAGCAGTCCGACAGGGGGAAAAGGGACCCAGTACTTC. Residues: CASSPTGGKGTQYF.

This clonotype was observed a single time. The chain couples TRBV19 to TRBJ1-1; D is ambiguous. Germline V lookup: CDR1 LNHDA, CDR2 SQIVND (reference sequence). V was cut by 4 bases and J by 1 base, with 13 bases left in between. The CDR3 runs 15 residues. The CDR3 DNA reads TGTGCCAGTAGTAGGCCCAGCAGAGGGAACACTGAAGCTTTCTTT. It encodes CASSRPSRGNTEAFF.